This entry features one T cell receptor beta chain sequence. This clonotype turned up a few times. Its antigen target is currently unknown. Base qualities were left out, and no much larger clone turns up one base away. Receptor libraries were prepared by RT-PCR. Instrument on record: Illumina HiSeq 2500. TCRdb ran its own pipeline on the public reads, namely fastp trimming at Q25 and MiXCR clone calling, and kept in-frame beta chains. Duplicate CDR3 protein sequences are folded into a single record with the most common DNA and genes. The sample yields around 200,000 distinct CDR3 sequences; over 13% were counted once. About a quarter of the sample goes to the ten largest clones. This entry is derived from a study of response to subunit inactivated influenza vaccine listed by TCRdb under 2018. A note on the overall study: Deep quantitative T cell receptor repertoire profiling was used in the study to track responses to a trivalent subunit inactivated influenza vaccine. Study-wide findings and limitations: The authors suggested that each seasonal influenza vaccination may recruit only a limited number of new T cells.

Germline trimming: 2 bases from V, 8 bases from J; junction bases outside gene matches: 12. Including the terminal cysteine and phenylalanine, the CDR3 comprises 17 residues. CDR3 DNA is the only sequence kept; it has 51 bases, read in frame from the first base. The CDR1 and CDR2 encoded by the germline V gene are SGHVS and FQNEAQ. The chain links TRBV7-8 with TRBJ1-4; TRBD1 matches 9 bases in the middle. This clonotype was obtained from a man aged 45-60 years who received an inactivated influenza vaccine. Donor details come from another sample of the same person, matched by shared clones. The material sequenced was CD8+ T cells sorted from PBMCs, taken around 5 days after vaccination. The CDR3 corresponds to CASSLWVPGQGEEKLFF. The DNA reads as follows: TGTGCCAGCAGCTTATGGGTACCGGGACAGGGAGAAGAAAAACTGTTTTTT.